These 8 T cell receptor beta chains came from one sample sequenced in a study of blood T cell repertoires in COVID-19 (dated by TCRdb to the early 2020s). The library came from the immunoSEQ multiplex PCR assay. TCRdb took this table from immuneACCESS and kept in-frame rearrangements with V and J called. Such tables lack part of the clones; where checked against another copy, unresolved V genes explain under half of the gap, and the rest is unexplained. This sample has approximately 80,000 clones in its table, and about 83% of those were observed once. The biggest ten clones account for more than 2% of the sample. Input material: peripheral blood. The receptors shown here come from a woman aged 65 to 85 with acute or convalescent COVID-19.

This clone was picked up a small number of times. The chain carries TRBV7-2 and TRBJ2-1; 10 positions agree with TRBD1. The CDR3 sequence is 15 residues long. Germline V CDR1 and CDR2: SGHTA, FQGNSA. After removal of 3 bases from V and 7 bases from J, the junction contained 6 bases not matched to a gene. This CDR3 reads CASSFDRGRENEQFF. CDR3 sequence (DNA): TGTGCCAGCAGCTTCGACAGGGGGCGGGAGAATGAGCAGTTCTTC.

The genes are TRBV19 and TRBJ2-3; 12 bases align to TRBD2. Germline assignment: CDR1 LNHDA and CDR2 SQIVND (reference sequence). The CDR3 runs 16 residues. V lost 6 bases and J lost 0; bases outside the gene matches: 4. This CDR3 is CASRRTSGVSTDTQYF. The CDR3 bases are TGTGCCAGTAGGAGGACTAGCGGGGTCAGCACAGATACGCAGTATTTT.

Comment on this clone: The junction and the germline gene differ at one end; a read error may be behind it. J is TRBJ1-1 and V is TRBV7-7, with 8 bases that match TRBD1. The CDR3 is made up of 16 amino acids. The germline V gene encodes CDR1 SSHAT and CDR2 FNYEAQ (reference sequence). CDR3: CASSLQDRDDNTEAFF. The CDR3, as DNA: TGTGCTAGCAGCTTACAGGACAGGGACGATAACACTGAAGCTTTCTTT.

The V gene is TRBV3-1 (or the pseudogene TRBV3-2), the J gene TRBJ1-1, with a tentative D call TRBD1 (5 bases). The germline V and J ends were trimmed by 4 bases and 0 bases, with 9 bases remaining between them. Germline V gives CDR1 LGHDT, CDR2 YNNKEL (reference sequence). This CDR3 region has 14 residues. As DNA, the CDR3 is TGTGCCAGCAGCCTACAGACAGTGAACACTGAAGCTTTCTTT. It encodes CASSLQTVNTEAFF.

The J gene is TRBJ2-5, the V gene TRBV18; D remains ambiguous. V lost 4 bases, J lost 4 bases, and 13 bases lay in between. This CDR3 has 14 amino acids. Germline V CDR1 and CDR2: KGHSH, LQKENI. The CDR3 loop reads CASSLDLVGETQYF. The CDR3 bases are TGTGCCAGCTCACTAGACTTAGTCGGAGAGACCCAGTACTTC.

The chain joins TRBV27 to TRBJ2-3; D remains unclear. The ends were cut back, 5 bases at V and 3 bases at J, with 18 bases in the middle. Germline CDR1 is MNHEY and CDR2 is SMNVEV (reference sequence). This CDR3 comprises 16 residues. The CDR3 DNA is TGTGCCAGCAGTCCAGAGCCGGGTCATCCGACAGATACGCAGTATTTT. Translating it yields CASSPEPGHPTDTQYF.

The V gene is TRBV7-9, the J gene TRBJ1-2; 8 nucleotides align to TRBD1. From germline, CDR1 is SEHNR and CDR2 FQNEAQ (reference sequence). With 5 bases clipped from V and 1 base from J, the junction kept 6 bases outside the gene matches. CDR3 length: 15 amino acids. CDR3 in DNA: TGTGCCAGCAGCCAGCAGGGGGCGCTTAACTATGGCTACACCTTC. The encoded protein is CASSQQGALNYGYTF. The full variable domain, rest sourced from reference TRBV7-9 and TRBJ1-2, is DTGVSQNPRHKITKRGQNVTFRCDPISEHNRLYWYRQTLGQGPEFLTYFQNEAQLEKSRLLSDRFSAERPKGSFSTLEIQRTEQGDSAMYLCASSQQGALNYGYTFGSGTRLTVV.

This chain joins TRBV2 and TRBJ2-7, with 11 bases fitting TRBD2. V gave up 7 bases and J gave up 3 bases; unmatched junction bases: 8. Looked up from germline, CDR1 is SNHLY and CDR2 is FYNNEI. CDR3 length equals 15 residues. The CDR3 region is CASNQLAGDVYEQYF. The CDR3 coding sequence is TGTGCCAGCAACCAACTAGCGGGGGACGTCTACGAGCAGTACTTC. The full variable domain, completed using reference TRBV2 and TRBJ2-7, is EPEVTQTPSHQVTQMGQEVILRCVPISNHLYFYWYRQILGQKVEFLVSFYNNEISEKSEIFDDQFSVERPDGSNFTLKIRSTKLEDSAMYFCASNQLAGDVYEQYFGPGTRLTVT.